What follows is one TCR beta chain and its context. The PCR was carried out with 60 Vbeta primers and 13 Jbeta primers. Sequenced by immunoSEQ multiplex PCR; TCRdb stores in-frame clones only, minus some. The sample records under 150,000 clones, about 77% being singletons. Trimming removed 6 bases at V and 8 bases at J, with 20 bases between. The CDR3 contains 15 residues. Germline CDR1 is MNHEY and CDR2 is SVGAGI. This specimen belongs to a study of cytomegalovirus exposure and HLA in healthy donors. This clonotype was obtained from a man aged 50 or older in good health and CMV-seronegative. Material for sequencing was PBMCs. This chain connects TRBV6-5 to TRBJ2-1; no definite D call. The CDR3 here is CASRRTPSSLDEQFF. Written as DNA, the CDR3 is TGTGCCAGCAGACGTACACCCTCGTCCCTCGATGAGCAGTTCTTC.